This T cell receptor (beta chain) comes out of a study of tumor-infiltrating lymphocytes in primary liver carcinoma. Each 20-30 mg portion of unsorted bulk tissue served as the source for co-extraction of RNA and DNA. Starting material of 400 to 600 ng total RNA yielded TCR beta cDNA via a constant-region primer. Three nested multiplex PCR rounds of slightly modified ARM-PCR generated TCR beta libraries. Rounds one and two of PCR, each of roughly 10 cycles, were primed with TRBV1-TRBV30 forward primers and a C-beta reverse primer. MiXCR was run by TCRdb on the multiplex PCR reads, yielding one entry per CDR3 protein. The table lists 80,000 or so distinct CDR3 sequences, 71% of them singletons. The CDR3 consists of 14 residues. CDR1 and CDR2 (germline): MNHNY, SVGAGI (reference sequence). V was pared by 5 bases and J by 10 bases, with 18 bases between.

The sequenced sample consisted of liver tumor tissue from sampling region 4. Documented subset: tumor region T4, right-lateral pole. This clonotype originated in a woman aged 60-75 years with primary liver carcinoma and hepatitis B virus infection. The V and J genes are TRBV6-6 and TRBJ1-5, with D uncertain. For the CDR3, the DNA is TGTGCCAGCAGTGGAGGGATGAAAGAACACCCCCAGCATTTT. It is translated as CASSGGMKEHPQHF.